This T cell receptor (beta chain) was recorded in a study of T cell responses to AZD1222 COVID-19 vaccine. Study in general: Second doses were pooled across both intervals (about 4 or about 12 weeks). Study results and caveats: The donor group comprised mostly white British people and more females; the analysis possibly underestimated clonal diversity. Repertoire sampling occurred only after the peak T cell response.

As concerns this clone: Its target is not known.

The V end lost 8 bases, the J end lost 5 bases, and 15 bases lay between the germline ends. Per the germline V gene, CDR1 is MNHEY and CDR2 is SVGAGI. The CDR3 spans 13 residues. This table comes from immunoSEQ multiplex PCR, and its TCRdb copy is limited to in-frame clones, with some not included. Here the sample spans 110,000 to 150,000 clones, around 90% being singletons. This receptor was obtained from an adult in good health. The chain recombines TRBV6-5 with TRBJ1-2, with D maybe TRBD1 (5 bases). Sequences were derived from peripheral blood, sampled on day 0 of AZD1222 vaccination. CDR3 loop: CASVPGFSYGYTF. The CDR3 DNA reads TGTGCCAGCGTCCCAGGGTTTTCATATGGCTACACCTTC.